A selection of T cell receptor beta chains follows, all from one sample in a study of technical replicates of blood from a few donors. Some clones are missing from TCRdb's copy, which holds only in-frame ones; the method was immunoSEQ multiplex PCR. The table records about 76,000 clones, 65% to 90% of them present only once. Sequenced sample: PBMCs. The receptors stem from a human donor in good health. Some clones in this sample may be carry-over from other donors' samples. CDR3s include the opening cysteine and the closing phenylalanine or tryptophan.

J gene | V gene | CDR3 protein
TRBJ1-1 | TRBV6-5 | CASSINRDRGEAFF
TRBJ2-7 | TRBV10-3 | CAISEARTSGEQYF
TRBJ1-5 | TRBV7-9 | CASSLDREPQHF
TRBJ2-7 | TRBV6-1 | CASRTPPSYEQYF
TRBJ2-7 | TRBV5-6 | CASSLRGFSSYEQYF
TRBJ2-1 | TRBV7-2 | CASSLGTGTSVFF
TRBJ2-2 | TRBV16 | CASSQGTGVTWELFF
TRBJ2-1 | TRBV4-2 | CASSQDGARGALYNEQFF
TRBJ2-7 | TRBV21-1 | CASSKGGVEQYF
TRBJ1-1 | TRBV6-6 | CASKGNTEAFF
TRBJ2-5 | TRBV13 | CASSTEGRGGETQYF
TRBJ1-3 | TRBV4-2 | CASSHITGTSGNTIYF
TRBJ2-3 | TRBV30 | CAWNRGSTDTQYF
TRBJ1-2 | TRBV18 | CASSPWAQGSGYTF
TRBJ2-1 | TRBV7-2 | CASTRGGYNEQFF
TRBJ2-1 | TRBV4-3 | CASSHNPGAQVNEQFF
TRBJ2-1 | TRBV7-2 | CASSLGLANEQFF
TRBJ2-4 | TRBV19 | CASRMAEWENIQYF
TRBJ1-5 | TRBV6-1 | CASSDGSYSNQPQHF
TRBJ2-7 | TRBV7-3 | CASSLGGDSRYGQYF